This paragraph reports one T cell receptor beta chain. Its antigen is unidentified. The sample comes from a study of a mutant IDH1 vaccine in newly diagnosed glioma. Study as a whole: The study started vaccination 4-6 weeks after radiotherapy alone, or with temozolomide cycles. Study conclusions and caveats: Pseudoprogression appeared unlinked to shifts in leading peripheral T cell clonotypes.

The time point is: week 35, safety follow-up. It was 300 ug of mutant IDH1 20-mer peptide that made up each vaccine dose, given with topical imiquimod. Diagnosis in the donors showed new WHO grade 3 or 4 astrocytomas that were IDH1-mutant and ATRX-lost. Profiling relied on immunoSEQ multiplex PCR, and the TCRdb table lists in-frame clones only, not all of them. This sample has fewer than 35,000 clones; roughly 80% occur once, and the top ten carry around 11%. CDR1 is LNHNV, CDR2 YYDKDF, per germline (reference sequence). V shed 1 base and J 10 bases; nucleotides not matched to a gene: 6. The CDR3 covers 13 residues.

The chain couples TRBV15 to TRBJ1-1, with 7 bases identical to TRBD1. The receptor's source is a woman in her thirties or forties with glioma. Sequenced here: PBMCs, sampled from a glioma patient whose treatment included an IDH1 peptide vaccine. The CDR3 DNA is TGTGCCACCAGCAGAGTGGCAGGGGGTCGAGCTTTCTTT. Encoded protein: CATSRVAGGRAFF. Full variable domain (missing parts from reference TRBV15 and TRBJ1-1): DAMVIQNPRYQVTQFGKPVTLSCSQTLNHNVMYWYQQKSSQAPKLLFHYYDKDFNNEADTPDNFQSRRPNTSFCFLDIRSPGLGDTAMYLCATSRVAGGRAFFGQGTRLTVV.